This TCR beta chain was profiled in a study of OX40 agonist ivuxolimab in advanced cancers. TCRdb keeps only in-frame clones here, not all; method: immunoSEQ multiplex PCR. Of some 120,000 clones detected, 85% to 95% appear once; the ten largest clones hold around 0.84%. V was clipped by 10 bases and J by 2 bases; unmatched bases: 10. Looked up from germline, CDR1 is MDHEN and CDR2 is SYDVKM. This CDR3 contains 15 residues. The starting material was CD4+ or CD8+ T cells sorted from blood, obtained in a trial of the OX40 agonist ivuxolimab. This clonotype was obtained from an adult with an advanced solid tumor such as melanoma, head and neck, liver or kidney cancer. The chain uses TRBV28 and TRBJ2-3; 9 bases match TRBD1. This CDR3 is CATKTRTGDTDTQYF. In DNA, the CDR3 is TGTGCCACCAAAACACGGACAGGGGACACAGATACGCAGTATTTT.